A single sample gave rise to the 4 T cell receptor beta chains below, sequenced in a study of identifying expanded T cells in peripheral blood. Sequencing was performed with immunoSEQ multiplex PCR; in TCRdb, only in-frame clones are kept and a portion is missing. The sample shows 95,000 to 150,000 clones, more than 80% of them seen only once. The sample consisted of blood. Source of these receptors: a person aged 18-70 years in good health.

The J gene is TRBJ2-3, the V gene TRBV19, with D possibly TRBD1 on 7 matching bases. The V gene lost 5 bases and the J gene lost 7 bases, with 19 bases spanning the gap. The CDR3 spans 15 residues. Germline-derived CDR1 and CDR2 are LNHDA and SQIVND (reference sequence). CDR3 residues: CASSSGQGGSNTQYF. The CDR3 DNA is TGTGCCAGTAGTTCTGGGCAGGGGGGTTCAAATACGCAGTATTTT. The full variable domain, in which reference TRBV19 and TRBJ2-3 provide the parts outside the CDR3, is DGGITQSPKYLFRKEGQNVTLSCEQNLNHDAMYWYRQDPGQGLRLIYYSQIVNDFQKGDIAEGYSVSREKKESFPLTVTSAQKNPTAFYLCASSSGQGGSNTQYFGPGTRLTVL.

This chain joins TRBV29-1 and TRBJ1-2; no clear D gene. V lost 4 bases to trimming and J lost 8 bases, with 11 bases between them. CDR1 SQVTM and CDR2 ANQGSEA come from the germline V gene. The CDR3 runs 11 residues. The CDR3 reads CSVGQAEGYTF. For the CDR3, the DNA is TGCAGCGTTGGGCAGGCCGAAGGCTACACCTTC.

This clone came up a few times. This sequence joins TRBV5-1 and TRBJ2-3; 8 nucleotides align to TRBD1. The junction had 4 bases not matched to a gene; V was cut back by 0 bases and J by 4 bases. Germline V gene lookup returns CDR1 SGHRS and CDR2 YFSETQ. This CDR3 has 15 amino acids. DNA of the CDR3: TGCGCCAGCAGCTTGGGGACAGGGAGTGCAGATACGCAGTATTTT. It translates to CASSLGTGSADTQYF.

The rearrangement joins TRBV6-5 to TRBJ1-2; no definite D call. V was shortened by 5 bases and J by 6 bases, with 13 bases between the two germline ends. Germline lookup yields CDR1 MNHEY and CDR2 SVGAGI. The CDR3 spans 13 residues. CDR3 coding DNA: TGTGCCAGCAGTCCCGCCGACCGGCATGGCTACACCTTC. Encoded protein: CASSPADRHGYTF.